Listed below are T cell receptor beta chains from one sample, sequenced in a study of shared clonotypes between healthy human individuals. Using immunoSEQ multiplex PCR, the repertoire was profiled, and TCRdb retains in-frame clones only, with some absent. The sample includes approximately 400,000 clones, about 97% of them seen just once. The sample comprised memory CD8+ T cells sorted from blood. The receptors stem from a man younger than 40 in good health. Each CDR3 is given with its conserved first and last residue. D genes are given only for firm matches. Clone size is not always given. Where it is, it says once, few, many or a class for expanded clones.

cdr3_length j_call v_call clone_size d_call cdr3_nt cdr3_aa
15 TRBJ2-6 TRBV15 once NA TGTGCCACCAGCAGAGCCCGATCTGGGGCCAACGTCCTGACTTTC CATSRARSGANVLTF
16 TRBJ2-1 TRBV5-1 NA NA TGCGCCAGCAGCTTGCGTGACTTGGGCGCCTACAATGAGCAGTTCTTC CASSLRDLGAYNEQFF
15 TRBJ1-3 TRBV6-5 NA NA TGTGCCAGCAGTTACGGCGGGGGGCCGGGAAACACCATATATTTT CASSYGGGPGNTIYF
15 TRBJ1-5 TRBV10-1 NA TRBD1 TGCGCCAGCAGTCAGGGGACAGGGGGCTGTCCGCCCCAGCATTTT CASSQGTGGCPPQHF
15 TRBJ2-1 TRBV7-9 NA TRBD2 TGTGCCAGCAGCTCGGGACTAGCGGGATTAATGAGGCAGTTCTTC CASSSGLAGLMRQFF
11 TRBJ1-1 TRBV6-5 NA NA TGTGCCAGCAGTTTGGCGAATGAAGCTTTCTTT CASSLANEAFF
14 TRBJ2-1 TRBV27 NA NA TGTGCCAGCAGTTTAGCGGGACGATACAATGAGCAGTTCTTC CASSLAGRYNEQFF
14 TRBJ2-3 TRBV27 NA TRBD2 TGTGCAAGTCGCGGGGGAGGACTCACAGATACGCAGTATTTT CASRGGGLTDTQYF
14 TRBJ2-7 TRBV28 NA NA TGTGCCAGCAGTAATCTCAGGGGTGTCTACGAGCAGTACTTC CASSNLRGVYEQYF
12 TRBJ2-7 TRBV10-1 NA NA TGCGCCAGCAGTAACCTCTCCTACGAGCAGTACTTC CASSNLSYEQYF
19 TRBJ2-7 TRBV18 NA TRBD2 TGTGCCAGCTCACCATACGGACTAGCGGGAGCCCTAGTTCCGAGGGAGCAGTACTTC CASSPYGLAGALVPREQYF
16 TRBJ1-4 TRBV5-1 NA NA TGCGCCAGCAGCTTGGCCCCATTGAGGGGCGGTGAAAAACTGTTTTTT CASSLAPLRGGEKLFF
16 TRBJ2-1 TRBV10-3 NA NA TGTGCCATCAGCAAACAGACTAGTAGTTCCTACAATGAGCAGTTCTTC CAISKQTSSSYNEQFF
11 TRBJ1-2 TRBV20-1 NA NA TGCAGTGCTGGCAGGGGTGGTGGCTACACCTTC CSAGRGGGYTF
15 TRBJ2-7 TRBV10-3 NA TRBD2 TGTGCCATCAGTGACCAGCGGGAGAGCCCCTACGAGCAGTACTTC CAISDQRESPYEQYF
11 TRBJ2-1 TRBV5-1 NA NA TGCGGACAGGTCCGCAGCAATGAGCAGTTCTTC CGQVRSNEQFF
14 TRBJ2-7 TRBV7-9 NA NA TGTGCCAGCAGCCTCCGTGGGACTCTCTACGAGCAGTACTTC CASSLRGTLYEQYF
16 TRBJ2-3 TRBV6-5 NA TRBD2 TGTGCCAGCAGTTACTCGGGCGGGAGTAGCCTAGATACGCAGTATTTT CASSYSGGSSLDTQYF
18 TRBJ2-2 TRBV28 once NA TGTGCCAGCAGTTTTGGGGGGCACGCGGGCCCGAACACCGGGGAGCTGTTTTTT CASSFGGHAGPNTGELFF
12 TRBJ2-1 TRBV7-6 NA NA TGTGCCAGCAGCTTGGATCGGAATGAGCAGTTCTTC CASSLDRNEQFF
13 TRBJ2-7 TRBV28 NA NA TGTGCCAGCAGTTCCCTGACACCCTACGAGCAGTACTTC CASSSLTPYEQYF
14 TRBJ2-7 TRBV9 NA NA TGTGCCAGCAGCTCGGACCCTTCTTTTAAGGGATTGTACTTC CASSSDPSFKGLYF